Here is one T cell receptor (beta chain) with its context. Assay used: immunoSEQ multiplex PCR; TCRdb lists only in-frame clones, some missing. The sample carries about 350,000 clones, about 85% recorded once. The data stem from a study of Ad26.COV2.S vaccination and SARS-CoV-2 variants. Specified treatment: 15 to 20 received Ad26.COV2.S at low or high dose, single or two shots; five or six received placebo; per-sample allocation not given. Repertoires come from day 63 after the first vaccine or placebo injection. Vaccination employed an Ad26 vector expressing the Wuhan-strain SARS-CoV-2 spike. This CDR3 comprises 13 residues. The germline V gene encodes CDR1 SGDLS and CDR2 YYNGEE. Trimming stripped 1 base from V and 9 bases from J, with 11 bases between.

The TCR was taken from a person between 18 and 59 years old who received the Ad26.COV2.S COVID-19 vaccine or a placebo. The specimen was peripheral blood, collected in a trial of Ad26.COV2.S vaccine versus placebo. This chain joins TRBV9 and TRBJ1-3, with D unclear. CDR3 amino acids: CASSVPGRSTIYF. DNA for the CDR3: TGTGCCAGCAGCGTACCTGGGAGGAGCACCATATATTTT.